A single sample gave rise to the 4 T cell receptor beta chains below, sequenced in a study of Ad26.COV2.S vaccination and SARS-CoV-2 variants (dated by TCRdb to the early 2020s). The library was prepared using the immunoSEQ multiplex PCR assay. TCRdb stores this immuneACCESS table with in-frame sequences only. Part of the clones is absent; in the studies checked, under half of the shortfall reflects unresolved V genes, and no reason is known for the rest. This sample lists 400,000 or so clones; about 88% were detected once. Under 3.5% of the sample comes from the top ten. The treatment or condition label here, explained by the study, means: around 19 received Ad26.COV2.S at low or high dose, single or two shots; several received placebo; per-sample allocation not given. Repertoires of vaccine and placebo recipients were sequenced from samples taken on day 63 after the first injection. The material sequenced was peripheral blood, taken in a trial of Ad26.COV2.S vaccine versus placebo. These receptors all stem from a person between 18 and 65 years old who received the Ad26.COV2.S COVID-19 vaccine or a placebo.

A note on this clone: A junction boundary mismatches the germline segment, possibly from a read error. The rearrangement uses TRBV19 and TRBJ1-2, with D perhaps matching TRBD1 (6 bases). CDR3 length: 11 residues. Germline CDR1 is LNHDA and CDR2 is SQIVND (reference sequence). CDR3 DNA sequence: TGTGCCAGTAGTCAGGGGTATGGCCACACCTTC. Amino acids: CASSQGYGHTF.

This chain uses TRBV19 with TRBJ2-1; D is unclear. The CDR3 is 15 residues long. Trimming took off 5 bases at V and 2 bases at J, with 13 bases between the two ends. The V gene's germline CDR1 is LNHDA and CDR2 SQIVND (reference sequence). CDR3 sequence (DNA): TGTGCCAGTAGTTCCACAGATGGAACCTACAATGAGCAGTTCTTC. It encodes CASSSTDGTYNEQFF.

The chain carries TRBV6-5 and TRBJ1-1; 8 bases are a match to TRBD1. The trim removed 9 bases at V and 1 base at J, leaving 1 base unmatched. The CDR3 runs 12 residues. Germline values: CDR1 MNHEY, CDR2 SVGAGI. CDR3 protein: CASQGANTEAFF. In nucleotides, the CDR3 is TGTGCCAGTCAGGGGGCGAACACTGAAGCTTTCTTT.

The CDR3 spells CASSLGQGSTEAFF. The DNA of the CDR3 is TGTGCCAGCAGTTTAGGACAGGGTAGCACTGAAGCTTTCTTT. This sequence joins TRBV27 and TRBJ1-1, with TRBD1 matching over 8 bases. CDR3 size: 14 residues. Trimming at V came to 2 bases and at J to 4 bases, leaving 3 bases not matched to a gene. Germline V CDR1 and CDR2: MNHEY, SMNVEV (reference sequence).